This entry lists 12 T cell receptor beta chains sequenced from one sample in a study of T cell changes during pregnancy in multiple sclerosis. TCRdb keeps only in-frame clones here, not all; method: immunoSEQ multiplex PCR. Altogether about 20,000 clones are present, around 90% being singletons, with the ten largest covering 5.3%. The starting material was CD8+ T cells from peripheral blood mononuclear cells, obtained in the second trimester of pregnancy. These receptors were collected from a female donor in good health, enrolled as a control in a pregnancy study.

The rearrangement joins TRBV29-1 to TRBJ1-2, with D possibly being TRBD1 (6 bases). Germline V gene lookup returns CDR1 SQVTM and CDR2 ANQGSEA. Trimming shortened V by 8 bases and J by 5 bases, and 12 bases separated the two germline ends. CDR3 length: 11 residues. The CDR3 DNA is TGCAGCCCCGGGGGGCTTTATGGCTACACCTTC. Protein product: CSPGGLYGYTF.

The rearrangement links TRBV27 to TRBJ2-3, with 10 bases that match TRBD2. Germline CDR1 MNHEY, CDR2 SMNVEV (reference sequence). The CDR3 is made up of 14 amino acids. Losses at the gene ends were 4 bases for V and 4 bases for J; bases not matched to a gene: 2. This CDR3 reads CASSYGLAADTQYF. DNA of the CDR3: TGTGCCAGCAGTTACGGACTAGCGGCAGATACGCAGTATTTT.

This clone was counted only a few times. V is TRBV10-1 and J is TRBJ1-2; 9 nucleotides agree with TRBD1. V lost 5 bases and J lost 2; bases outside the gene matches: 3. This CDR3 has 14 residues. Germline CDR1 and CDR2: WNHNN and SYGVQD (reference sequence). The CDR3 DNA reads TGCGCCAGCAGTAGCGGACAGGGGAACTATGGCTACACCTTC. Its protein product is CASSSGQGNYGYTF.

This clone was found once. The rearrangement joins TRBV14 to TRBJ2-1, with D uncertain. V shed 1 base and J shed 0 bases, with 10 bases lying between them. This CDR3 is built from 16 residues. Germline CDR1 and CDR2: SGHDN and FVKESK. CDR3 coding DNA: TGTGCCAGCAGCCAAGCTGCGTGGAGCTCCTACAATGAGCAGTTCTTC. Its protein is CASSQAAWSSYNEQFF.

The rearrangement uses TRBV9 and TRBJ2-1; weak D call: TRBD2 (6 bases). This CDR3 contains 16 residues. Germline CDR1 and CDR2: SGDLS and YYNGEE. The V gene lost 0 bases and the J gene lost 6 bases, with 16 bases spanning the gap. The CDR3 coding sequence is TGTGCCAGCAGCGTAGTCGCCGGGACTGGGCCCAATGAGCAGTTCTTC. Protein: CASSVVAGTGPNEQFF. The full variable domain, completed using reference TRBV9 and TRBJ2-1, is DSGVTQTPKHLITATGQRVTLRCSPRSGDLSVYWYQQSLDQGLQFLIQYYNGEERAKGNILERFSAQQFPDLHSELNLSSLELGDSALYFCASSVVAGTGPNEQFFGPGTRLTVL.

V is TRBV2 and J is TRBJ1-1, with 9 bases aligning to TRBD1. Trimming cost V 3 bases and J 5 bases; bases outside gene matches: 13. CDR1 is SNHLY and CDR2 is FYNNEI in the germline V gene. CDR3 length equals 17 residues. CDR3 sequence: CASSEVGTGYGRTEAFF. CDR3 in DNA: TGTGCCAGCAGTGAGGTCGGGACAGGGTATGGGAGGACTGAAGCTTTCTTT.

The V gene is TRBV12-5, the J gene TRBJ1-2; 10 positions agree with TRBD1. This CDR3 region has 15 residues. The V and J ends lost 1 base and 7 bases, in that order; junction bases with no gene match: 6. Germline CDR1 and CDR2: LGHNT and FRNRAP. CDR3 protein: CASGLDGTGDRGYTF. DNA for the CDR3: TGTGCTAGTGGTTTGGACGGGACAGGGGATCGTGGCTACACCTTC.

CDR3 nucleotide sequence: TGTGCCACCAGCAGAGGGGTCGGGACACCCTACGAGCAGTACTTC. Translation: CATSRGVGTPYEQYF. The rearrangement uses TRBV15 and TRBJ2-7; tentative D call: TRBD1 (6 bases). This CDR3 is built from 15 residues. Looked up from germline, CDR1 is LNHNV and CDR2 is YYDKDF (reference sequence). Trimming removed 1 base at V and 2 bases at J, with 12 bases between.

This chain joins TRBV27 and TRBJ2-3, with D maybe TRBD2 (5 bases). This CDR3 contains 11 residues. In germline, CDR1 is MNHEY, CDR2 SMNVEV (reference sequence). Trimming left V 4 bases short and J 6 bases short, with 5 bases between. CDR3 loop: CASSSGDTQYF. The CDR3 DNA follows: TGTGCCAGCAGTTCGGGGGATACGCAGTATTTT.

The chain combines TRBV13 with TRBJ1-6; possible D gene TRBD1, 5 bases. The CDR3 length is 17 residues. Trimming pared 5 bases from V and 6 bases from J, leaving 20 bases between. Germline V gives CDR1 PRHDT, CDR2 FYEKMQ (reference sequence). The CDR3 loop is CASSEKIDRRINSPLHF. DNA of the CDR3: TGTGCCAGCAGCGAAAAAATCGACAGACGGATTAATTCACCCCTCCACTTT.

The chain employs TRBV14 and TRBJ2-1; 10 nucleotides align to TRBD2. J gave up 5 bases and V 4 bases, and 5 bases lay outside the gene matches. This CDR3 has 15 residues. Per germline, CDR1 SGHDN and CDR2 FVKESK. CDR3 nucleotides: TGTGCCAGCAGCCCCGGGACTAGCGTCGACAATGAGCAGTTCTTC. The encoded protein is CASSPGTSVDNEQFF. Complete variable domain (other parts from reference TRBV14 and TRBJ2-1): EAGVTQFPSHSVIEKGQTVTLRCDPISGHDNLYWYRRVMGKEIKFLLHFVKESKQDESGMPNNRFLAERTGGTYSTLKVQPAELEDSGVYFCASSPGTSVDNEQFFGPGTRLTVL.

The chain links TRBV28 to TRBJ2-4; 7 bases map to TRBD1. The J segment lost 10 bases and the V segment lost 3 bases, leaving 12 bases of the junction unmatched. Germline CDR1 is MDHEN and CDR2 is SYDVKM. CDR3 length: 15 residues. The DNA for the CDR3 is TGTGCCAGCAGTTTGCCTGAGACAGGGAGTGGGATTCAGTACTTC. Translated, it gives CASSLPETGSGIQYF.